This TCR beta chain was identified during a study of blood T cell repertoires in COVID-19. Study in general: PBMCs, B-cell-depleted T cells, or T cells were the source of the cDNA or gDNA that made up the material.

Repertoires were generated with immunoSEQ multiplex PCR, while TCRdb's copy carries only in-frame clones and drops some. The table lists roughly 160,000 clones, 88% of them singletons. The CDR3 has 13 residues. Germline lookup yields CDR1 LNHDA and CDR2 SQIVND (reference sequence). Trimming cost V 0 bases and J 15 bases, with 15 bases left between them. The sequencing sample was made of peripheral blood. The chain has TRBV19 and TRBJ2-1; weak D call: TRBD2 (6 bases). This TCR derives from a man in his forties or fifties who had recovered from COVID-19. CDR3 sequence: CASSIEEGSVRFF. CDR3 in DNA: TGTGCCAGTAGTATAGAGGAGGGATCGGTGCGGTTCTTC. Supplemented by reference TRBV19 and TRBJ2-1, the full variable domain reads DGGITQSPKYLFRKEGQNVTLSCEQNLNHDAMYWYRQDPGQGLRLIYYSQIVNDFQKGDIAEGYSVSREKKESFPLTVTSAQKNPTAFYLCASSIEEGSVRFFGPGTRLTVL.